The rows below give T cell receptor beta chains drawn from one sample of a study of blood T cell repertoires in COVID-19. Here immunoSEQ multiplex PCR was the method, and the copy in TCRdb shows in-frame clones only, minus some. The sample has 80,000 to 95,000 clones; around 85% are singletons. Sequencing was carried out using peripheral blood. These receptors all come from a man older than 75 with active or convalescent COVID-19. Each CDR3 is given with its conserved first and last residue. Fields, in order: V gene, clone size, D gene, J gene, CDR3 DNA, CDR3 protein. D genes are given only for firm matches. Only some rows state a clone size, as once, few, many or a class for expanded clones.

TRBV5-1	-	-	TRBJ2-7	TGCGCCAGCAGCTTGGTACAGGGTCAAAATTACGAGCAGTACTTC	CASSLVQGQNYEQYF
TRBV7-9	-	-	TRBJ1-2	TGTGCCAGCAGCTTAGCCGGGGGACCGCAGATTGGCTACACCTTC	CASSLAGGPQIGYTF
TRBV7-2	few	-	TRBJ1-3	TGTGCCAGCAGCGCTGCCACAGGAGCTGGAAACACCATATATTTT	CASSAATGAGNTIYF
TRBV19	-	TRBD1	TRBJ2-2	TGTGCCAGTAGTATAGAGGGACAGTACACCGGGGAGCTGTTTTTT	CASSIEGQYTGELFF
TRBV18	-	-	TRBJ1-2	TGTGCCAGCTCACCCGTAATCCGGGGACAAGTAAACTATGGCTACACCTTC	CASSPVIRGQVNYGYTF
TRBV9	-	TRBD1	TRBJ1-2	TGTGCCAGCAGCACTATTCAGGGGGCAGGGGGCTACACCTTC	CASSTIQGAGGYTF
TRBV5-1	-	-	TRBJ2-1	TGCGCCAGCAGTACCGACAGTCGGGGGAACAATGAGCAGTTCTTC	CASSTDSRGNNEQFF
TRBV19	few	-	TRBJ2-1	TGTGCCAGTAGTATATTCACCATGAGCTCCTACAATGAGCAGTTCTTC	CASSIFTMSSYNEQFF
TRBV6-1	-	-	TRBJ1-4	TGTGCCAGCAGTGAAGCTCTAGGGGTCTTTAATGAAAAACTGTTTTTT	CASSEALGVFNEKLFF
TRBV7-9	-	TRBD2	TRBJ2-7	TGTGCCAGCAGCCCCTCTAGCGGGGGCCGAGGGAGGCAGTACTTC	CASSPSSGGRGRQYF
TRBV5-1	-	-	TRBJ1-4	TGCGCCAGCAGCTCGACAGCAACTAATGAAAAACTGTTTTTT	CASSSTATNEKLFF
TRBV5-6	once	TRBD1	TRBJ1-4	TGTGCCAGCAGCTTGCAGGGGGCGAGTGAAAAACTGTTTTTT	CASSLQGASEKLFF
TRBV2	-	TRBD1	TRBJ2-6	TGTGCCAGGGACAGGGAATCCTCTGGGGCCAACGTCCTGACTTTC	CARDRESSGANVLTF
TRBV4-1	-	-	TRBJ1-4	TGCGCCAGCAGCCAAGACCCTCGGGCGGGGCGTGAAAAACTGTTTTTT	CASSQDPRAGREKLFF
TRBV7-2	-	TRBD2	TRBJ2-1	TGTGCCAGCAGCCGTAGCGGGACTCGCCACAATGAGCAGTTCTTC	CASSRSGTRHNEQFF
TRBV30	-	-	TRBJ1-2	TGTGCCTGGAGTGTACCCGGGAGTCTTAATGGCTACACCTTC	CAWSVPGSLNGYTF
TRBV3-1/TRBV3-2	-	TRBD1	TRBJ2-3	TGTGCCAGCAGCCAAGGGACAGGGAAAATTTTT	CASSQGTGKIF
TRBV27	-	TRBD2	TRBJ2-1	TGTGCCAGCAGTAGATACAGCGGGGGGACCTACAATGAGCAGTTCTTC	CASSRYSGGTYNEQFF
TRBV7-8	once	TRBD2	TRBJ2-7	TGTGCCAGCAGCTTCGGACTAGCGGGCTGGGAGCAGTACTTC	CASSFGLAGWEQYF
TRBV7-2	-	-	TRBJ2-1	TGTGCCAGCAGCTTAGTGGGGTCGGGGGATGAGCAGTTCTTC	CASSLVGSGDEQFF
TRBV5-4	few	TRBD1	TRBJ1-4	TGTGCCAGCAGCGGGGGACAGGGTGGTTTTGAAAAACTGTTTTTT	CASSGGQGGFEKLFF
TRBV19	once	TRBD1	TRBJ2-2	TGTGCCAGCGCCGGGACAGGGAACACCGGGGAGCTGTTTTTT	CASAGTGNTGELFF
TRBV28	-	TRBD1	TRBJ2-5	TGTGCCAGCAGCCCCGGGACAGCGAACCAAGAGACCCAGTACTTC	CASSPGTANQETQYF
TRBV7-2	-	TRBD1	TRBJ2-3	TGTGCCAGCAATCTATACCGGGACAGGGTTTATTTT	CASNLYRDRVYF
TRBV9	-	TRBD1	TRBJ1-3	TGTGCCAGCAGCGCCAGTTGGACAGGCGGAAACACCATATATTTT	CASSASWTGGNTIYF
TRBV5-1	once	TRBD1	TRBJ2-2	TGCGCCAGCAGCCCCGGACAGGGCGACGGGGAGCTGTTTTTT	CASSPGQGDGELFF
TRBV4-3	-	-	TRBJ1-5	TGCGCCAGCAGCCGGGACATTGGCCAGCCCCAGCATTTT	CASSRDIGQPQHF
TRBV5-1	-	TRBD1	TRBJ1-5	TGCGCCAGCAGCTTGGCAGGGGGCCTCGGTCAGCCCCAGCATTTT	CASSLAGGLGQPQHF
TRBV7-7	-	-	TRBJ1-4	TGTGCCAGCAGCACCTCCCGGCGGGGGGCAATGAGGACTAATGAAAAACTGTTTTTT	CASSTSRRGAMRTNEKLFF
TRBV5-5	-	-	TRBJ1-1	TGTGCCAGCAGCTTGGAGGCGGACACTGAAGCTTTCTTT	CASSLEADTEAFF
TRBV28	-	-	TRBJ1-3	TGTGCCACCATGGCAGCTGGAAACACCATATATTTT	CATMAAGNTIYF
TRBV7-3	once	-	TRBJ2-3	TGTGCCAGCAGCCCCCTAGGGGGGGTTAGGACAGATACGCAGTATTTT	CASSPLGGVRTDTQYF
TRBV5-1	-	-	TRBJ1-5	TGCGCCAGCAGCTTGGAAGTTGGCCAGCCCCAGCATTTT	CASSLEVGQPQHF
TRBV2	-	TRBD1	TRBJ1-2	TGTGCCAGCAGTTACGACAGGGACTATGGCTACACCTTC	CASSYDRDYGYTF
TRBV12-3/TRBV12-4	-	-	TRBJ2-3	TGTGCCAGCAATGCAGGGGGGGATACGCAGTATTTT	CASNAGGDTQYF
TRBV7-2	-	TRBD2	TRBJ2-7	TGTGCCAGCAGCCCGAGACTAGCGGGGGGCTACGAGCAGTACTTC	CASSPRLAGGYEQYF
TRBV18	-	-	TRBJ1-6	TGTGCCAGCTCACCGGGACCTGGGGGGAATTCACCCCTCCACTTT	CASSPGPGGNSPLHF
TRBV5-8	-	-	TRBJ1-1	TGTGCCAGCAGCTTGGCTAGAGTCATGGGTCAGGAAGCTTTCTTT	CASSLARVMGQEAFF
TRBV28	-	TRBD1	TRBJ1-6	TGTGCCAGCCGGAGGGGGCCAGCCCCAAGTTGGTCACCCCTCCACTTT	CASRRGPAPSWSPLHF
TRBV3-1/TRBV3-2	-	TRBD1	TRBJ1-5	TGTGCCAGCAGCTTACAGGGGAGCAATCAGCCCCAGCATTTT	CASSLQGSNQPQHF
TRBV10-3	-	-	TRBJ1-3	TGTGCCATCAGTGAGTCGATCGGGTCTGGAAACACCATATATTTT	CAISESIGSGNTIYF
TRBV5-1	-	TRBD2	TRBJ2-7	TGCGCCAGCAGCTCCGCGGGACTAGCGAGGGGGGAGCAGTACTTC	CASSSAGLARGEQYF
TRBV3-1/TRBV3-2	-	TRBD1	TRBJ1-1	TGTGCCAGCAGCCCCCTTGGGGACAGGGGCTCGAACACTGAAGCTTTCTTT	CASSPLGDRGSNTEAFF
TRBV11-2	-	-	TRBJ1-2	TGTGCCAGCAGCTCCCCGACGACGGGGGATGGCTACACCTTC	CASSSPTTGDGYTF
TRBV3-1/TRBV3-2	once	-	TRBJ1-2	TGTGCCAGCAGCCCCGCGGGGGGGGTCGGCTATGGCTACACCTTC	CASSPAGGVGYGYTF
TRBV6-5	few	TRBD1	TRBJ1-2	TGTGCCAGCGGCGGGACAGGGTCCCTCTATGGCTACACCTTC	CASGGTGSLYGYTF
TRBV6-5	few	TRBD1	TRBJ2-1	TGTGCCAGCACCAGACAGGGTCCCTACAATGAGCAGTTCTTC	CASTRQGPYNEQFF
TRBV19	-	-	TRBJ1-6	TGTGCCAGTAGTATGCAGGGGATGAATTCACCCCTCCACTTT	CASSMQGMNSPLHF
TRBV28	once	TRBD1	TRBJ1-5	TGTGCCAGCACGGGACAGGGGGAGAATCAGCCCCAGCATTTT	CASTGQGENQPQHF
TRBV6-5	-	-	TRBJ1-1	TGTGCCAGCAGTTACCTGACTAACACTGAAGCTTTCTTT	CASSYLTNTEAFF
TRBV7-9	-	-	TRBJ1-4	TGTGCCAGCAGCTTAGGACTTCGAGAAAAACTGTTTTTT	CASSLGLREKLFF
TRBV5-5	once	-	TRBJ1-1	TGTGCCAGCAGCTTGGGAGGACAGACCTACACTGAAGCTTTCTTT	CASSLGGQTYTEAFF
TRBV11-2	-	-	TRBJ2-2	TGTGCCAGCAGCTACAGGGATCCTTGGCTGTTTTTT	CASSYRDPWLFF